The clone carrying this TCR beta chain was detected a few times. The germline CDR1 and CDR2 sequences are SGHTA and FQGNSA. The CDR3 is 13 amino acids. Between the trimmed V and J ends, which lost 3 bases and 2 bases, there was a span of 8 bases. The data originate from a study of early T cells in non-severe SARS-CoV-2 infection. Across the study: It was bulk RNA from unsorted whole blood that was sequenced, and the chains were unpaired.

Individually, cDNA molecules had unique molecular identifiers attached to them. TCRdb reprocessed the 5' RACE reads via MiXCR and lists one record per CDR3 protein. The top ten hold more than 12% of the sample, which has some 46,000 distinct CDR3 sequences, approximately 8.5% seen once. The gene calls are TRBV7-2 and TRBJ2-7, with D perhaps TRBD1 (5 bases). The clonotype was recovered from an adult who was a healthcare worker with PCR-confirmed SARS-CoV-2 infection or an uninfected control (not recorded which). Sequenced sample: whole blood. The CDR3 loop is CASSFRRAYEQYF. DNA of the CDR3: TGTGCCAGCAGCTTCCGCAGGGCCTACGAGCAGTACTTC. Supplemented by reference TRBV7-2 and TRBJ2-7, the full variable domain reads GAGVSQSPSNKVTEKGKDVELRCDPISGHTALYWYRQSLGQGLEFLIYFQGNSAPDKSGLPSDRFSAERTGGSVSTLTIQRTQQEDSAVYLCASSFRRAYEQYFGPGTRLTVT.